Listed below are T cell receptor beta chains from one sample, sequenced in a study of early T cells in non-severe SARS-CoV-2 infection. Using its own MiXCR run on the 5' RACE reads, TCRdb lists one record per CDR3 protein. The data contain 45,000 to 55,000 distinct CDR3 sequences, roughly 11% of them seen just once; the ten biggest clones take up approximately 10%. The material sequenced was whole blood. The receptors shown here come from an adult who was a healthcare worker with PCR-confirmed SARS-CoV-2 infection or an uninfected control (not recorded which). CDR3s include the opening cysteine and the closing phenylalanine or tryptophan. The D gene is left open where the match is weak. Expanded clones are given a class, and other clones once, few, many or no size at all.

V: TRBV11-2
length: 13
D: -
size: -
J: TRBJ1-2
DNA: TGTGCCAGCAGCGAAGGGGGAGGGTATGGCTACACCTTC
CDR3: CASSEGGGYGYTF

V: TRBV28
length: 11
D: -
size: few
J: TRBJ2-7
DNA: TGTGCCAGCTCAGGGTTTTACGAGCAGTACTTC
CDR3: CASSGFYEQYF

V: TRBV20-1
length: 13
D: TRBD1
size: few
J: TRBJ1-6
DNA: TGCAGTGGAACCGGGACAGGGAATGTGGCCCTCCACTTT
CDR3: CSGTGTGNVALHF

V: TRBV20-1
length: 13
D: -
size: many
J: TRBJ2-7
DNA: TGCAGTGCTAGAGATCGCCTTAGAGGGGAGCAGTACTTC
CDR3: CSARDRLRGEQYF

V: TRBV12-3/TRBV12-4
length: 13
D: -
size: few
J: TRBJ2-1
DNA: TGTGCCAGCAGTTTAGACAACTACAATGAGCAGTTCTTC
CDR3: CASSLDNYNEQFF

V: TRBV12-3/TRBV12-4
length: 12
D: -
size: -
J: TRBJ1-1
DNA: TGTGCCAGCAGTTTAAGGTTCACTGAAGCTTTCTTT
CDR3: CASSLRFTEAFF

V: TRBV6-5
length: 14
D: -
size: -
J: TRBJ2-2
DNA: TGTGCCAGCAGTTACTCAAGGGACACCGGGGAGCTGTTTTTT
CDR3: CASSYSRDTGELFF

V: TRBV10-2
length: 12
D: -
size: -
J: TRBJ2-7
DNA: TGCGCCAGCAGAGGAGACAGTTACGAGCAGTACTTC
CDR3: CASRGDSYEQYF

V: TRBV27
length: 13
D: -
size: -
J: TRBJ1-1
DNA: TGTGCCAGCAGTCCTCTCGACCCGATCAGAGCTTTCTTT
CDR3: CASSPLDPIRAFF

V: TRBV28
length: 16
D: -
size: -
J: TRBJ2-2
DNA: TGTGCCAGCAGTTTATCTCTCTCAGGATACACCGGGGAGCTGTTTTTT
CDR3: CASSLSLSGYTGELFF

V: TRBV5-6
length: 15
D: TRBD1
size: many
J: TRBJ1-2
DNA: TGTGCCAGCAGCGTCGGGACAGGCCCGCCAGATGGCTACACCTTC
CDR3: CASSVGTGPPDGYTF

V: TRBV5-1
length: 14
D: TRBD1
size: -
J: TRBJ2-7
DNA: TGCGCCAGCAGCCTTCGACAGGGGGCGTTAGAGCAGTACTTC
CDR3: CASSLRQGALEQYF

V: TRBV7-6
length: 13
D: -
size: -
J: TRBJ1-5
DNA: TGTGCCAGCAGCCTCAACTCCGATCAGCCCCAGCATTTT
CDR3: CASSLNSDQPQHF

V: TRBV20-1
length: 13
D: -
size: -
J: TRBJ1-4
DNA: TGCAGTGCTAGGCGGACAGAGGGTGAAAAACTGTTTTTT
CDR3: CSARRTEGEKLFF

V: TRBV5-4
length: 15
D: TRBD1
size: -
J: TRBJ2-2
DNA: TGTGCCAGCAGCCCGGGACAGGGTAACACCGGGGAGCTGTTTTTT
CDR3: CASSPGQGNTGELFF

V: TRBV28
length: 14
D: -
size: many
J: TRBJ2-7
DNA: TGTGCCAGCAGTTTAAGGAACAGGGACTACGAGCAGTACTTC
CDR3: CASSLRNRDYEQYF

V: TRBV10-3
length: 15
D: TRBD1
size: many
J: TRBJ2-7
DNA: TGTGCCATCAGTGAACGGGACAGGGAGCGCTACGAGCAGTACTTC
CDR3: CAISERDRERYEQYF

V: TRBV3-1
length: 16
D: TRBD1
size: few
J: TRBJ1-4
DNA: TGTGCCAGCAGCCAAGAAGAGACAGGGGTAGAAGGAAAACTGTTTTTT
CDR3: CASSQEETGVEGKLFF

V: TRBV28
length: 12
D: -
size: few
J: TRBJ2-5
DNA: TGTGCCAGCAGTTTGGCCCAAGAGACCCAGTACTTC
CDR3: CASSLAQETQYF

V: TRBV19
length: 18
D: -
size: many
J: TRBJ2-2
DNA: TGTGCCAGTAGTACGGCACTTAGGGGACACGGGAACACCGGGGAGCTGTTTTTT
CDR3: CASSTALRGHGNTGELFF

V: TRBV5-1
length: 14
D: TRBD2
size: -
J: TRBJ2-7
DNA: TGCGCCAGCAGCTCGGAGACTAGCGGTTACGAGCAGTACTTC
CDR3: CASSSETSGYEQYF

V: TRBV11-2
length: 19
D: -
size: -
J: TRBJ1-6
DNA: TGTGCCAGCAGCCCTGGCTTGACAGGCATGAGCTCCTATAATTCACCCCTCCACTTT
CDR3: CASSPGLTGMSSYNSPLHF

V: TRBV20-1
length: 13
D: TRBD2
size: many
J: TRBJ2-3
DNA: TGCACCGCTAGTTTATTAGCGGGAGATACGCAGTATTTT
CDR3: CTASLLAGDTQYF

V: TRBV12-3/TRBV12-4
length: 15
D: -
size: -
J: TRBJ2-2
DNA: TGTGCCAGCATCCTGGACAGCTTGAACACCGGGGAGCTGTTTTTT
CDR3: CASILDSLNTGELFF

V: TRBV6-5
length: 19
D: TRBD2
size: many
J: TRBJ2-1
DNA: TGTGCCAGCAGAAAGAGGCTAGCGGGAGAGGGGGGTTTGGGCAATGAGCAGTTCTTC
CDR3: CASRKRLAGEGGLGNEQFF

V: TRBV5-1
length: 15
D: TRBD1
size: few
J: TRBJ1-5
DNA: TGCGCCAGCAGCTTAGGGACAGCCCTAAATCAGCCCCAGCATTTT
CDR3: CASSLGTALNQPQHF

V: TRBV20-1
length: 13
D: TRBD1
size: -
J: TRBJ1-5
DNA: TGCAGTGCTGGGACAGGGGTTGATCAGCCCGAGCATTTT
CDR3: CSAGTGVDQPEHF

V: TRBV7-6
length: 16
D: TRBD2
size: -
J: TRBJ2-5
DNA: TGTGCCAGCAGTCCCCCACTAGCGGGGGCACGGAAGACCCAGTACTTC
CDR3: CASSPPLAGARKTQYF

V: TRBV5-1
length: 14
D: -
size: -
J: TRBJ2-5
DNA: TGCGCCAGCAGCTTCATGGGTCAGCAGGGGACCCAGTACTTC
CDR3: CASSFMGQQGTQYF

V: TRBV21-1
length: 10
D: -
size: -
J: TRBJ2-1
DNA: TGTGCCAGCAGCATACCTGAGCAGTTCTTC
CDR3: CASSIPEQFF

V: TRBV29-1
length: 18
D: TRBD2
size: few
J: TRBJ2-6
DNA: TGCAGCGTTCTTGGGACTAGCGGGTCATACTCTGGGGCCAACGTCCTGACTTTC
CDR3: CSVLGTSGSYSGANVLTF

V: TRBV6-2/TRBV6-3
length: 15
D: TRBD1
size: few
J: TRBJ1-1
DNA: TGTGCCAGCGTCAACAGGGGACCCATGAACACTGAAGCTTTCTTT
CDR3: CASVNRGPMNTEAFF

V: TRBV3-1
length: 19
D: TRBD1
size: many
J: TRBJ2-6
DNA: TGTGCCAGCAGCCACTGGGACAGGGGGTTCAGCTCTGGGGCCAACGTCCTGACTTTC
CDR3: CASSHWDRGFSSGANVLTF

V: TRBV27
length: 10
D: -
size: -
J: TRBJ2-7
DNA: TGTGCCAGCACTAGGGAACACCTACTCTTC
CDR3: CASTREHLLF

V: TRBV3-1
length: 15
D: -
size: many
J: TRBJ1-5
DNA: TGTGCCAGCAGCCATTCCCGGACAGGCAATCAGCCCCAGCATTTT
CDR3: CASSHSRTGNQPQHF

V: TRBV5-1
length: 14
D: -
size: many
J: TRBJ1-1
DNA: TGCGCCAGCAGCTTGGGCAGGGAGAACACTGAAGCTTTCTTT
CDR3: CASSLGRENTEAFF

V: TRBV7-9
length: 16
D: TRBD2
size: -
J: TRBJ2-5
DNA: TGTGCCAGCTGCTTAGTCGGACTAGCGGGGGGAGAGACCCAGTACTTC
CDR3: CASCLVGLAGGETQYF

V: TRBV7-8
length: 13
D: -
size: many
J: TRBJ2-3
DNA: TGTGCCAGCAGCTTAGCGCGGACAGATACGCAGTATTTT
CDR3: CASSLARTDTQYF

V: TRBV14
length: 14
D: -
size: many
J: TRBJ2-5
DNA: TGTGCCAGCAGCCGTCCGGGACTTCTAGAGACCCAGTACTTC
CDR3: CASSRPGLLETQYF

V: TRBV12-3/TRBV12-4
length: 18
D: -
size: -
J: TRBJ1-3
DNA: TGTGCCAGCAGTTTAAGTGGGACGGCGCTATCCGCTGGAAACACCATATATTTT
CDR3: CASSLSGTALSAGNTIYF

V: TRBV20-1
length: 12
D: -
size: many
J: TRBJ1-1
DNA: TGCAGTGCTATAGTCAAGAACACTGAAGCTTTCTTT
CDR3: CSAIVKNTEAFF

V: TRBV20-1
length: 12
D: -
size: -
J: TRBJ2-7
DNA: TGCAGTGCTAGAGATCTTGGCTACGAGCAGTACTTC
CDR3: CSARDLGYEQYF

V: TRBV3-1
length: 13
D: -
size: few
J: TRBJ2-5
DNA: TGTGCCAGCAGCCCCCCAGCGTCGGAGACCCAGTACTTC
CDR3: CASSPPASETQYF

V: TRBV28
length: 15
D: -
size: -
J: TRBJ2-7
DNA: TGTGCCAGCAGTTTATCCTCGGGTCTCATTTTTGAGCAGTACTTC
CDR3: CASSLSSGLIFEQYF

V: TRBV29-1
length: 14
D: -
size: few
J: TRBJ1-4
DNA: TGCAGCTACCGCCCGATGGGAACTAATGAAAAACTGTTTTTT
CDR3: CSYRPMGTNEKLFF

V: TRBV12-3/TRBV12-4
length: 14
D: -
size: many
J: TRBJ2-4
DNA: TGTGCCAGCAGTCGCCAGGGACGGGGAAACATTCAGTACTTC
CDR3: CASSRQGRGNIQYF

V: TRBV5-8
length: 15
D: -
size: many
J: TRBJ1-1
DNA: TGTGCCAGCAGCTTTAGGAGCCAGGGAAACACTGAAGCTTTCTTT
CDR3: CASSFRSQGNTEAFF

V: TRBV25-1
length: 10
D: -
size: many
J: TRBJ2-3
DNA: TGTGCCAGCAATAAAGATACGCAGTATTTT
CDR3: CASNKDTQYF

V: TRBV5-1
length: 14
D: -
size: few
J: TRBJ1-4
DNA: TGCGCCAGCAGCTTGGGGGCGAGTCGCGAGAAACTGTTTTTT
CDR3: CASSLGASREKLFF

V: TRBV10-3
length: 13
D: -
size: many
J: TRBJ2-7
DNA: TGTGCCATCAGTGGGCCTCGGCTCTACGAGCAGTACTTC
CDR3: CAISGPRLYEQYF

V: TRBV2
length: 15
D: TRBD1
size: few
J: TRBJ1-1
DNA: TGTGCCAGCAGTGAGATGGGACAGGTGAACACTGAAGCTTTCTTT
CDR3: CASSEMGQVNTEAFF

V: TRBV15
length: 15
D: -
size: many
J: TRBJ2-2
DNA: TGTGCCACCAGCGAAACATGGCCGAGCACCGGGGAGCTGTTTTTT
CDR3: CATSETWPSTGELFF

V: TRBV7-9
length: 14
D: -
size: many
J: TRBJ1-1
DNA: TGTGCCAGCAGCTTTGCGGGCCTGAACACTGAAGCTTTCTTT
CDR3: CASSFAGLNTEAFF

V: TRBV30
length: 14
D: -
size: few
J: TRBJ1-5
DNA: TGTGCCTGGACTATGAAAGGGGGCAATCAGCCCCAGCATTTT
CDR3: CAWTMKGGNQPQHF

V: TRBV6-1
length: 14
D: TRBD1
size: few
J: TRBJ2-4
DNA: TGTGCCAGCAGTGAGGGACAGGGTGGGTACATTCAGTACTTC
CDR3: CASSEGQGGYIQYF

V: TRBV29-1
length: 15
D: TRBD1
size: many
J: TRBJ1-2
DNA: TGCAGCGTTGAAACCGGGACAGGGGCGTGGTATGGCTACACCTTC
CDR3: CSVETGTGAWYGYTF

V: TRBV29-1
length: 11
D: -
size: -
J: TRBJ1-1
DNA: TGCAGCGAGATCTCTTGGGGTGAAGCTTTCTTT
CDR3: CSEISWGEAFF